Below are 7 T cell receptor beta chains sequenced from a single sample in a study of fetal regulatory T cell absence and autoimmunity. Profiling relied on immunoSEQ multiplex PCR, and the TCRdb table lists in-frame clones only, not all of them. The sample yields 95,000 to 100,000 clones, about two thirds seen once. The source material was pancreas tissue. Every receptor here comes from a male donor with IPEX syndrome.

In regard to this clone: An end of the junction does not agree with germline; a read error may underlie this. The J gene is TRBJ2-5, the V gene TRBV7-7; D is possibly TRBD1 or TRBD2 (7 bases each). This CDR3 contains 15 residues. CDR1 SSHAT and CDR2 FNYEAQ come from the germline V gene (reference sequence). The CDR3 reads CASSQQGRGQETQYF. As DNA, the CDR3 is TGTGCTAGCAGCCAACAGGGGAGGGGACAAGAGACCCAGTACTTC.

The chain has TRBV7-2 and TRBJ2-1, with D unresolved. The CDR3 has 15 residues. CDR1 is SGHTA and CDR2 is FQGNSA in the germline V gene. Trimming removed 5 bases at V and 0 bases at J, with 11 bases between. CDR3 DNA sequence: TGTGCCAGCAGCCCGATGAGCTTCTCCTACAATGAGCAGTTCTTC. This sequence encodes CASSPMSFSYNEQFF.

The chain carries TRBV10-3 and TRBJ2-5, with 11 bases identical to TRBD2. V was pared by 10 bases and J by 9 bases, with 13 bases of the junction left unmatched. The CDR3 runs to 14 residues. The germline gives CDR1 ENHRY, CDR2 SYGVKD. Written as DNA, the CDR3 is TGTGCCACCTCTCCGCTAGCGGGGGGTCAGGCCCAGTACTTC. Translating it yields CATSPLAGGQAQYF.

This clone was picked up a small number of times. The J gene is TRBJ2-7, the V gene TRBV7-6; 9 bases agree with TRBD2. J was trimmed by 1 base and V by 1 base; bases with no gene match: 5. Germline CDR1 reads SGHVS; CDR2 reads FNYEAQ. The CDR3 is 16 residues long. The chain's CDR3 is CASSLGSTSGSYEQYF. The CDR3 nucleotides read TGTGCCAGCAGCTTAGGGTCGACTAGCGGTTCCTACGAGCAGTACTTC.

The CDR3, as DNA: TGCGCCAGCAGCCAAGGGGGCTGGGGACCCAATGAGCAGTTCTTC. As protein: CASSQGGWGPNEQFF. The chain joins TRBV4-1 to TRBJ2-1; tentatively, D is TRBD1 or TRBD2 (5 bases each). V was cut by 1 base and J by 6 bases, with 13 bases left in between. Germline CDR1 MGHRA, CDR2 YSYEKL. CDR3 length: 15 amino acids.

The rearrangement links TRBV5-1 to TRBJ2-3, with 11 bases fitting TRBD2. With V trimmed by 5 bases and J by 1 base, 6 bases remained unmatched. Germline V gene data show CDR1 as SGHRS and CDR2 as YFSETQ. The CDR3 has 16 amino acids. The CDR3 is CASRDTLAGGTDTQYF. DNA for the CDR3: TGCGCCAGCAGGGATACACTAGCGGGAGGCACAGATACGCAGTATTTT.

The J gene is TRBJ2-5, the V gene TRBV9; 8 positions match TRBD2. CDR3 length equals 17 residues. V gave up 0 bases and J gave up 6 bases; unmatched junction bases: 13. CDR1 is SGDLS, CDR2 YYNGEE, per germline. The CDR3 nucleotides read TGTGCCAGCAGCGTAGAGGGTGGTAGCGGGATAGGAAAGACCCAGTACTTC. This translates into CASSVEGGSGIGKTQYF. Drawing the rest from reference TRBV9 and TRBJ2-5, the complete variable domain is DSGVTQTPKHLITATGQRVTLRCSPRSGDLSVYWYQQSLDQGLQFLIQYYNGEERAKGNILERFSAQQFPDLHSELNLSSLELGDSALYFCASSVEGGSGIGKTQYFGPGTRLLVL.